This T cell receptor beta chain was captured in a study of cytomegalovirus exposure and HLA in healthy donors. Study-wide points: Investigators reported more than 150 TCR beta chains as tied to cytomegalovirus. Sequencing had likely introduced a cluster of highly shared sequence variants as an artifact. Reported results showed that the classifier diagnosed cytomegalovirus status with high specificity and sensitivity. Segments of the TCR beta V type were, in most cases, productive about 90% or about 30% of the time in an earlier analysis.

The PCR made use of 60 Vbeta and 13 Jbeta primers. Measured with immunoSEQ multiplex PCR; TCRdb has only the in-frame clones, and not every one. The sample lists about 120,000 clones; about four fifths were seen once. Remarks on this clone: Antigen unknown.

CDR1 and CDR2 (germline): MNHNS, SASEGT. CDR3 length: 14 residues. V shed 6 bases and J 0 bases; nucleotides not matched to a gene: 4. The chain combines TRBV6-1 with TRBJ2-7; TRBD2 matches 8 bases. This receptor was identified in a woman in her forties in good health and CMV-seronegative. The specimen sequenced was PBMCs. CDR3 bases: TGTGCCAGCAGCGCTAGCGGGCACTCCTACGAGCAGTACTTC. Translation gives CASSASGHSYEQYF.